These T cell receptor beta chains were read from a single sample in a study of cytomegalovirus exposure and HLA in healthy donors. The data were produced by immunoSEQ multiplex PCR, yet TCRdb's version contains in-frame clones alone and is incomplete. The profile shows about 190,000 clones, roughly 80% of them singletons. Sequencing was performed on PBMCs. The receptors derive from a woman under 40 in good health and CMV-seropositive. Both conserved end residues are trimmed from each CDR3. Fields, in order: J gene, V gene, clone size, CDR3 protein. A row's size may be missing; if present it is once, few, many or a size class.

J: TRBJ2-1; V: TRBV27; size: NA; CDR3: ASSPGTSGSNEQF
J: TRBJ2-5; V: TRBV6-1; size: NA; CDR3: ASSSGEQY
J: TRBJ1-2; V: TRBV5-4; size: NA; CDR3: ASSLGGQGYT
J: TRBJ2-1; V: TRBV5-1; size: once; CDR3: ASSLVSSYNEQF
J: TRBJ2-7; V: TRBV10-2; size: NA; CDR3: ASSESLSSYEQY
J: TRBJ1-2; V: TRBV28; size: NA; CDR3: ASSAPGGEDYGYT
J: TRBJ2-1; V: TRBV21-1; size: NA; CDR3: ASRGVPLAGGVMGNNEQF
J: TRBJ1-1; V: TRBV5-1; size: NA; CDR3: ASSLGEGAVRTEAF
J: TRBJ2-7; V: TRBV4-1; size: NA; CDR3: ASSQGFGGAYEQY
J: TRBJ1-1; V: TRBV5-5; size: NA; CDR3: ASSWGGSNTEAF
J: TRBJ1-1; V: TRBV5-4; size: NA; CDR3: ASSLFTGEGTEAF
J: TRBJ2-7; V: TRBV10-1; size: few; CDR3: ASSPRGAYEQY
J: TRBJ2-7; V: TRBV29-1; size: NA; CDR3: SVQGDNEQY
J: TRBJ1-3; V: TRBV6-1; size: NA; CDR3: ASREVRGIRSGNTIY
J: TRBJ2-7; V: TRBV19; size: NA; CDR3: ASSWGQGNYEQY
J: TRBJ1-5; V: TRBV4-2; size: NA; CDR3: ASSQVIGANQPQH
J: TRBJ2-1; V: TRBV29-1; size: NA; CDR3: SVEVERSYNEQF
J: TRBJ2-7; V: TRBV4-1; size: NA; CDR3: ASSPGTVGEQY
J: TRBJ2-7; V: TRBV6-5; size: NA; CDR3: ASTVGTGVSYEQY
J: TRBJ1-1; V: TRBV6-1; size: NA; CDR3: ASSREGRTEAF
J: TRBJ2-5; V: TRBV7-9; size: NA; CDR3: ASSIVEEETQY
J: TRBJ2-2; V: TRBV18; size: NA; CDR3: ASSPRSGSSPGELF
J: TRBJ2-1; V: TRBV27; size: once; CDR3: GVISSYNEQF
J: TRBJ2-3; V: TRBV5-6; size: NA; CDR3: ASSWGGGSTDTQY
J: TRBJ2-3; V: TRBV19; size: few; CDR3: ASSMGPDTQY
J: TRBJ1-5; V: TRBV4-1; size: NA; CDR3: ASSQDKTDYQPQH
J: TRBJ2-7; V: TRBV18; size: NA; CDR3: ASSPPRRDRGHEQY